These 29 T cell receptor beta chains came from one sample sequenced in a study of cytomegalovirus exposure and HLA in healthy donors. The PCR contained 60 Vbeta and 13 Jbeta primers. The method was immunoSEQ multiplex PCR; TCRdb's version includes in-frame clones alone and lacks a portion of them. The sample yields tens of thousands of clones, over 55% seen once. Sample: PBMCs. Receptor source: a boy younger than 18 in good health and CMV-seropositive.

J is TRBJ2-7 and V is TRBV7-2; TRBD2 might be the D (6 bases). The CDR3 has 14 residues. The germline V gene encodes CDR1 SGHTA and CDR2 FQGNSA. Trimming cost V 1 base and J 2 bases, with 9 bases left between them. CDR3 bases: TGTGCCAGCAGCTTAGGCGGGGCCCCCTACGAGCAGTACTTC. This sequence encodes CASSLGGAPYEQYF.

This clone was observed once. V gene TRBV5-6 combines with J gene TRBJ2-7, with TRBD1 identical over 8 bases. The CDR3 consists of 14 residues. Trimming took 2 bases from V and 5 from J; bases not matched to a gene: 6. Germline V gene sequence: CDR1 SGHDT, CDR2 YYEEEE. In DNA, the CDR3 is TGTGCCAGCAGCTTTTTGGACAGGGACCACGAGCAGTACTTC. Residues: CASSFLDRDHEQYF. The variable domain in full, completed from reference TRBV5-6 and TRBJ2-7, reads DAGVTQSPTHLIKTRGQQVTLRCSPKSGHDTVSWYQQALGQGPQFIFQYYEEEERQRGNFPDRFSGHQFPNYSSELNVNALLLGDSALYLCASSFLDRDHEQYFGPGTRLTVT.

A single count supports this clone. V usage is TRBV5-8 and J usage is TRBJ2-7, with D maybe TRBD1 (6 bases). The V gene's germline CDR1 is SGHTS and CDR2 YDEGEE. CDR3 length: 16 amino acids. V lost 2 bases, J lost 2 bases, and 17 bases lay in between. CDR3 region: CASSLGQPSATYEQYF. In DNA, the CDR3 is TGTGCCAGCAGCTTAGGACAGCCTAGTGCGACCTACGAGCAGTACTTC.

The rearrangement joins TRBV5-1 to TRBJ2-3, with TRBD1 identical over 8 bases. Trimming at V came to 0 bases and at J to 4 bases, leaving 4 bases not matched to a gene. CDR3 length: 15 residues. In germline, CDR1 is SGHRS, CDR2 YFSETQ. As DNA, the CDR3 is TGCGCCAGCAGCTTGGGGCAGGGGGCGGCAGATACGCAGTATTTT. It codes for CASSLGQGAADTQYF.

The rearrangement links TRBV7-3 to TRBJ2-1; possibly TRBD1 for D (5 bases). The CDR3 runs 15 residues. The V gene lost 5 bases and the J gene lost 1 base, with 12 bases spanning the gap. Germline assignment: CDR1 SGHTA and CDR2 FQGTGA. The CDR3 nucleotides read TGTGCCAGCAGCCCCCAGGGCCGGTCCTACAATGAGCAGTTCTTC. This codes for CASSPQGRSYNEQFF.

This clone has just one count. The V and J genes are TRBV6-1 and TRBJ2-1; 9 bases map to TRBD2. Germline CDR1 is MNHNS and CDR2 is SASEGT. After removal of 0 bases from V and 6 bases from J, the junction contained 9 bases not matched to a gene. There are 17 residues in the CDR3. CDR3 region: CASSEARLAGVRNEQFF. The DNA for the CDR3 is TGTGCCAGCAGTGAAGCCAGATTAGCGGGAGTACGCAATGAGCAGTTCTTC.

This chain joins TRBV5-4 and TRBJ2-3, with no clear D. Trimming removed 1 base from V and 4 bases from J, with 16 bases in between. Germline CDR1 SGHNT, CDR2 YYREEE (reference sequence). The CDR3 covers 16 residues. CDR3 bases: TGTGCCAGCAGCTTGTACAAGATGGGCCCGGCAGATACGCAGTATTTT. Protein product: CASSLYKMGPADTQYF.

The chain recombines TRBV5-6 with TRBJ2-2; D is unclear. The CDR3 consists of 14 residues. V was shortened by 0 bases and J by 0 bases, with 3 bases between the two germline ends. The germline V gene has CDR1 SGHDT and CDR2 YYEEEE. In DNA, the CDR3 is TGTGCCAGCAGCTTGGCCGCGAACACCGGGGAGCTGTTTTTT. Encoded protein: CASSLAANTGELFF.

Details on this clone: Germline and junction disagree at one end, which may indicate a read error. The CDR3 sequence is CASSLGQVGGITSLPF. In DNA, the CDR3 is TGCGCCAGCAGCTTGGGCCAAGTAGGGGGCATAACTAGCCTGCCTTTC. The chain combines TRBV5-1 with TRBJ2-6, with D possibly matching TRBD1 (7 bases). The CDR3 loop spans 16 amino acids. Germline V lookup: CDR1 SGHRS, CDR2 YFSETQ.

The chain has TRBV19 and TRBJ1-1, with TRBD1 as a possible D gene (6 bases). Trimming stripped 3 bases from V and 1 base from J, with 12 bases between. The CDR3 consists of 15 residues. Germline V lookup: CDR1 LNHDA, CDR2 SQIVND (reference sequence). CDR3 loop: CASSILGQTNTEAFF. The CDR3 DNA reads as TGTGCCAGTAGTATCTTAGGACAGACGAACACTGAAGCTTTCTTT.

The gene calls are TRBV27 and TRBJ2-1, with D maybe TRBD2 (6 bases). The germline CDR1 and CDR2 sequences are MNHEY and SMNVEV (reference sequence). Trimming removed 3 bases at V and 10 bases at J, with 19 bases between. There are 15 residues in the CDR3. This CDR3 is CASSLTSGPFVEQFF. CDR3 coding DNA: TGTGCCAGCAGTTTGACTAGTGGGCCCTTCGTGGAGCAGTTCTTC.

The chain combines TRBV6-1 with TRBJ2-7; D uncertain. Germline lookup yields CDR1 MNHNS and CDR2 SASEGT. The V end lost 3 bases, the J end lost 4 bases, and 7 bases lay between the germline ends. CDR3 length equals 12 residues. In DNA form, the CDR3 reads TGTGCCAGCAGTGAGCACAGATACGAGCAGTACTTC. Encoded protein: CASSEHRYEQYF.

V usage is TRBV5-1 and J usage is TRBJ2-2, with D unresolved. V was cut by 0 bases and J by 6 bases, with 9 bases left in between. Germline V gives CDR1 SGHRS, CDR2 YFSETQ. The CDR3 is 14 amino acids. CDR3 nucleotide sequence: TGCGCCAGCAGCTTGGATCGCGTCCCCGGGGAGCTGTTTTTT. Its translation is CASSLDRVPGELFF.

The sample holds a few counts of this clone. The CDR3 reads CASSPLEGTDTQYF. CDR3 coding DNA: TGTGCCAGCAGCCCACTTGAGGGTACAGATACGCAGTATTTT. The V and J genes are TRBV6-5 and TRBJ2-3; D possibly corresponds to TRBD2 (5 bases). CDR3 length: 14 amino acids. V was shortened by 6 bases and J by 3 bases, with 13 bases between the two germline ends. Germline V gene data show CDR1 as MNHEY and CDR2 as SVGAGI.

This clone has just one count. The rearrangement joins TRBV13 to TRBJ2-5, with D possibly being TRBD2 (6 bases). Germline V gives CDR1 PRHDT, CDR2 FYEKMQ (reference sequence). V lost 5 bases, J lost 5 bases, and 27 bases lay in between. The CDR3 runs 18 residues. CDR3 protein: CASSRRELVPHRGETQYF. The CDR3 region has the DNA TGTGCCAGCAGCCGCCGGGAGCTTGTACCCCACCGTGGGGAGACCCAGTACTTC.

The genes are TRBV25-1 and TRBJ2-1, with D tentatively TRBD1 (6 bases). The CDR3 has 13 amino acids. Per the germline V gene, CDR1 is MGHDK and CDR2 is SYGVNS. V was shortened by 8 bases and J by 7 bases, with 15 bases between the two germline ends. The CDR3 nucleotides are TGTGCCAGCCGTTTACAGGGTTGGAATGAGCAGTTCTTC. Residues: CASRLQGWNEQFF.

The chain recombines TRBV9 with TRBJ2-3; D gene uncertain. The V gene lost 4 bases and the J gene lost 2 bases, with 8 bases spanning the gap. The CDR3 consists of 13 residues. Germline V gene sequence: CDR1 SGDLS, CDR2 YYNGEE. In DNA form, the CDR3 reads TGTGCCAGCAGCCCTCTCCCCACAGATACGCAGTATTTT. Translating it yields CASSPLPTDTQYF.

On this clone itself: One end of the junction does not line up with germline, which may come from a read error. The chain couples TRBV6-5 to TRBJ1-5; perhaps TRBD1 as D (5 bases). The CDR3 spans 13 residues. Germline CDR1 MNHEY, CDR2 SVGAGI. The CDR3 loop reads CASYQGPNQPQNF. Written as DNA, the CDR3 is TGTGCCAGCTACCAGGGCCCCAATCAGCCCCAGAATTTT.

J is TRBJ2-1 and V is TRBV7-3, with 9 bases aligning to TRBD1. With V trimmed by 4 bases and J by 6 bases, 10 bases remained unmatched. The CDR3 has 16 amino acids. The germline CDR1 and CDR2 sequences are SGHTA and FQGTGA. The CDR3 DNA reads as TGTGCCAGCAGCTCGTGGACAGGGGCGAGTTTCAATGAGCAGTTCTTC. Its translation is CASSSWTGASFNEQFF.

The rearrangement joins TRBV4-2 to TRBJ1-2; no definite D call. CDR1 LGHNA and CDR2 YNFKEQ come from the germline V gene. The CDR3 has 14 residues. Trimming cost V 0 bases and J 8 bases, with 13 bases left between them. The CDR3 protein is CASSQESSGEGYTF. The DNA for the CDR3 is TGTGCCAGCAGCCAAGAGTCGTCGGGAGAGGGCTACACCTTC.

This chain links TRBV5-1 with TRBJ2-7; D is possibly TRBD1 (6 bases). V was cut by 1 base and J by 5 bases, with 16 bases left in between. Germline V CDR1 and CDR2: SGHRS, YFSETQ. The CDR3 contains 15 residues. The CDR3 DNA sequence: TGCGCCAGCAGCTTGTTACAGGGTAGTTTGAACGAGCAGTACTTC. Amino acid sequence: CASSLLQGSLNEQYF.

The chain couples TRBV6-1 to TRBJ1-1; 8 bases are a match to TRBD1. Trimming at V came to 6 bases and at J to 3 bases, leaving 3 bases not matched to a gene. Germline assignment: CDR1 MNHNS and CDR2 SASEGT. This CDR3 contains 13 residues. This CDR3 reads CASRTDRDTEAFF. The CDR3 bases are TGTGCCAGCAGGACGGACAGGGACACTGAAGCTTTCTTT.

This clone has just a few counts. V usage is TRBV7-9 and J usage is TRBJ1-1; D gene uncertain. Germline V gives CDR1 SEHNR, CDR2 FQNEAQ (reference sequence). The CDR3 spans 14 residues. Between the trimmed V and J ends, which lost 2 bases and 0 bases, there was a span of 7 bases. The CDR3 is CASSLMGMNTEAFF. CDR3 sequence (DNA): TGTGCCAGCAGCTTAATGGGCATGAACACTGAAGCTTTCTTT. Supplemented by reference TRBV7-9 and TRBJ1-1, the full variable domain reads DTGVSQNPRHKITKRGQNVTFRCDPISEHNRLYWYRQTLGQGPEFLTYFQNEAQLEKSRLLSDRFSAERPKGSFSTLEIQRTEQGDSAMYLCASSLMGMNTEAFFGQGTRLTVV.

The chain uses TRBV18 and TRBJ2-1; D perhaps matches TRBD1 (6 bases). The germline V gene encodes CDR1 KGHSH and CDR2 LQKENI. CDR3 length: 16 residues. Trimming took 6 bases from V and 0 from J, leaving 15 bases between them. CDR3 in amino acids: CASSRLRGGSYNEQFF. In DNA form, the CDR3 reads TGTGCCAGCTCGCGGCTCAGGGGTGGCTCCTACAATGAGCAGTTCTTC.

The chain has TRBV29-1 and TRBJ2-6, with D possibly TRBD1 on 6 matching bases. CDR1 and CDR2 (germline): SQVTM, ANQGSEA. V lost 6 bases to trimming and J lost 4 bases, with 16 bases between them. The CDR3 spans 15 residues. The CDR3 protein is CSVFLQGAGANVLTF. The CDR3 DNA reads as TGCAGCGTATTCCTACAGGGAGCCGGGGCCAACGTCCTGACTTTC.

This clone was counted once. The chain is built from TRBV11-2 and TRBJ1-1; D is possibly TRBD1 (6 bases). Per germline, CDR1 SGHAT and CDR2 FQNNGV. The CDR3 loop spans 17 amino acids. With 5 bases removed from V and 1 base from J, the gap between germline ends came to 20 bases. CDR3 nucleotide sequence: TGTGCCAGCAGCCAATACCTCCAACAGGGAAGGAACACTGAAGCTTTCTTT. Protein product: CASSQYLQQGRNTEAFF. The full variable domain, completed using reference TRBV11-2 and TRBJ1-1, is EAGVAQSPRYKIIEKRQSVAFWCNPISGHATLYWYQQILGQGPKLLIQFQNNGVVDDSQLPKDRFSAERLKGVDSTLKIQPAKLEDSAVYLCASSQYLQQGRNTEAFFGQGTRLTVV.

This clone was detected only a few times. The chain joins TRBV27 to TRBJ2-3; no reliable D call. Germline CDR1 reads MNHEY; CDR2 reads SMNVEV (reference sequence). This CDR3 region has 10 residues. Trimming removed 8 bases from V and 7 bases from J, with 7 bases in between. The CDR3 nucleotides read TGTGCCAGCTCATACAATACGCAGTATTTT. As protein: CASSYNTQYF.

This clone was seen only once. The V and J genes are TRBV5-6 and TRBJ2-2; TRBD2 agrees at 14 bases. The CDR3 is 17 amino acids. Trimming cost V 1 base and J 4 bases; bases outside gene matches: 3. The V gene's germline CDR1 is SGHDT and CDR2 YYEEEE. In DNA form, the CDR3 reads TGTGCCAGCAGCTTGACGACTAGCGGGGGGGTCACCGGGGAGCTGTTTTTT. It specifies CASSLTTSGGVTGELFF.

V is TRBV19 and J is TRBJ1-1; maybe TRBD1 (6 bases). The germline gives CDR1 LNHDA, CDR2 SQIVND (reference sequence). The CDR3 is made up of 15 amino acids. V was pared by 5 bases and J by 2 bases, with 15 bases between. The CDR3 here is CASSVQGFLNTEAFF. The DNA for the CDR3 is TGTGCCAGTAGTGTACAGGGATTTCTTAACACTGAAGCTTTCTTT.